This T cell receptor beta chain is drawn from a study of T cell changes during pregnancy in multiple sclerosis. V lost 5 bases and J 1 base, leaving 15 bases between the germline ends. CDR1 and CDR2 (germline): MNHEY, SMNVEV (reference sequence). The length of the CDR3 is 16 residues. Libraries were prepared by immunoSEQ multiplex PCR; TCRdb keeps only in-frame clonotypes and omits some of them. This repertoire shows roughly 45,000 clones, approximately 91% found once; its top ten account for roughly 9.1%. The TCR was taken from a female donor with multiple sclerosis, enrolled in a pregnancy study. Here the sequenced sample was CD8+ T cells from peripheral blood mononuclear cells, taken after pregnancy. The chain uses TRBV27 and TRBJ2-4; D possibly corresponds to TRBD2 (5 bases). The CDR3: CASSGKRDEAKNIQYF. CDR3 sequence (DNA): TGTGCCAGCAGTGGTAAGAGGGATGAGGCCAAAAACATTCAGTACTTC.